The 11 T cell receptor beta chains given below trace back to one sample, sequenced in a study of CD8 T cells in ankylosing spondylitis. Study-level results: A motif of 7 to 9 highly homologous TCR beta variants was seen as apparently characteristic of ankylosing spondylitis blood.

No antigens are known for them. One entry per CDR3 protein, called by TCRdb with MiXCR from the 5' RACE reads. This sample carries about 540,000 distinct CDR3 sequences, approximately 12% of them seen once, and the ten largest clones take approximately 6.2%. The sample comprised blood, either unsorted or a sorted T cell fraction (not recorded which). The receptors here all came from a male donor with ankylosing spondylitis.

This clonotype showed up just a few times. J is TRBJ1-2 and V is TRBV11-2; no definite D call. Germline V lookup: CDR1 SGHAT, CDR2 FQNNGV. The CDR3 is 13 amino acids. V shed 4 bases and J shed 6 bases, with 12 bases lying between them. The CDR3 loop is CASSSQAWHGYTF. CDR3 nucleotide sequence: TGTGCCAGCAGCTCCCAAGCTTGGCATGGCTACACCTTC.

The CDR3: CATHYGTEGETQYF. Here the CDR3 DNA reads TGTGCCACCCATTACGGGACGGAAGGAGAGACCCAGTACTTC. The chain carries TRBV10-3 and TRBJ2-5; D possibly matches TRBD1 or TRBD2 (5 bases each). Trimming took 10 bases from V and 4 from J, leaving 19 bases between them. The germline gives CDR1 ENHRY, CDR2 SYGVKD. This CDR3 region has 14 residues.

The genes are TRBV21-1 and TRBJ2-2; the table's TRBD1 call for D was not verified on the DNA. TRBV21-1 is a pseudogene locus. CDR3 length: 16 amino acids. The CDR3 nucleotides read TGTGCCAGCAGCCACTCTCCCCCAAAACTAACCGGGGAGCTGTTTTTT. Translating it yields CASSHSPPKLTGELFF.

Comments on this clonotype: This could be a read error, since a much larger clone is one nucleotide away. The chain links TRBV24-1 to TRBJ2-1; 8 nucleotides match TRBD2. This CDR3 contains 15 residues. Trimming at V came to 9 bases and at J to 1 base, leaving 7 bases not matched to a gene. Per germline, CDR1 KGHDR and CDR2 SFDVKD. CDR3 residues: CATEATSGSYNEQFF. DNA of the CDR3: TGTGCCACCGAAGCAACTAGCGGTTCCTACAATGAGCAGTTCTTC.

J is TRBJ1-3 and V is TRBV9, with a tentative D call TRBD1 (5 bases). The V gene's germline CDR1 is SGDLS and CDR2 YYNGEE. The CDR3 covers 15 residues. The V gene lost 3 bases and the J gene lost 1 base, with 11 bases spanning the gap. CDR3 protein: CASSEGRVSGNTIYF. The CDR3 DNA follows: TGTGCCAGCAGCGAGGGCAGGGTATCTGGAAACACCATATATTTT.

The chain employs TRBV5-1 and TRBJ1-1, with TRBD1 matching 9 bases. The CDR3 is made up of 17 amino acids. With 3 bases clipped from V and 6 bases from J, the junction kept 15 bases outside the gene matches. CDR1 is SGHRS and CDR2 is YFSETQ in the germline V gene. The CDR3 protein is CASSSSGTGSIGAEAFF. CDR3 DNA sequence: TGCGCCAGCAGCTCCTCCGGGACAGGGTCGATTGGCGCTGAAGCTTTCTTT. The whole variable domain, remainder taken from reference TRBV5-1 and TRBJ1-1, is KAGVTQTPRYLIKTRGQQVTLSCSPISGHRSVSWYQQTPGQGLQFLFEYFSETQRNKGNFPGRFSGRQFSNSRSEMNVSTLELGDSALYLCASSSSGTGSIGAEAFFGQGTRLTVV.

The chain uses TRBV2 and TRBJ2-5; 9 nucleotides align to TRBD1. V trimming: 9 bases; J trimming: 4 bases; junction bases outside the gene matches: 9. Germline assignment: CDR1 SNHLY and CDR2 FYNNEI. The CDR3 runs 14 residues. The CDR3: CARGQGAARETQYF. The CDR3 bases are TGTGCCAGGGGACAGGGAGCGGCCCGAGAGACCCAGTACTTC. The variable domain in full, completed from reference TRBV2 and TRBJ2-5, reads EPEVTQTPSHQVTQMGQEVILRCVPISNHLYFYWYRQILGQKVEFLVSFYNNEISEKSEIFDDQFSVERPDGSNFTLKIRSTKLEDSAMYFCARGQGAARETQYFGPGTRLLVL.

This clonotype was counted many times. J is TRBJ2-7 and V is TRBV5-5, with D possibly being TRBD2 (6 bases). Looked up from germline, CDR1 is SGHKS and CDR2 is YYEKEE (reference sequence). The ends were cut back, 7 bases at V and 3 bases at J, with 11 bases in the middle. The CDR3 loop spans 12 amino acids. CDR3 sequence: CASGTGSYEQYV. Here the CDR3 DNA reads TGTGCCAGCGGTACCGGGAGCTACGAGCAGTACGTC.

The J gene is TRBJ2-2, the V gene TRBV3-1, with 12 bases matching TRBD1. V shed 1 base and J 5 bases; nucleotides not matched to a gene: 8. The V gene's germline CDR1 is LGHDT and CDR2 YNNKEL (reference sequence). The CDR3 sequence is 18 residues long. The chain's CDR3 is CASSQGAGTGGPTGELFF. CDR3 DNA sequence: TGTGCCAGCAGCCAAGGGGCCGGGACAGGGGGCCCAACCGGGGAGCTGTTTTTT.

This chain joins TRBV19 and TRBJ2-3; possibly TRBD2 for D (5 bases). V lost 6 bases, J lost 4 bases, and 17 bases lay in between. The CDR3 covers 15 residues. Germline V gives CDR1 LNHDA, CDR2 SQIVND (reference sequence). The CDR3 nucleotides are TGTGCCAGTAGGCCCGCGGACGGGGTTCCAGATACGCAGTATTTT. Amino acids: CASRPADGVPDTQYF.

In the case of this clonotype: A much larger clone differs from this one at a single base, so this may be a read error. The chain has TRBV12-3 or TRBV12-4 and TRBJ1-1; D remains unclear. V dropped 8 bases and J dropped 7 bases, with 8 bases sitting between them. CDR3 size: 10 residues. The CDR3 DNA follows: TGTGCCAGCTTTGTCGTTGAAGCTTTCTTT. Its protein is CASFVVEAFF.